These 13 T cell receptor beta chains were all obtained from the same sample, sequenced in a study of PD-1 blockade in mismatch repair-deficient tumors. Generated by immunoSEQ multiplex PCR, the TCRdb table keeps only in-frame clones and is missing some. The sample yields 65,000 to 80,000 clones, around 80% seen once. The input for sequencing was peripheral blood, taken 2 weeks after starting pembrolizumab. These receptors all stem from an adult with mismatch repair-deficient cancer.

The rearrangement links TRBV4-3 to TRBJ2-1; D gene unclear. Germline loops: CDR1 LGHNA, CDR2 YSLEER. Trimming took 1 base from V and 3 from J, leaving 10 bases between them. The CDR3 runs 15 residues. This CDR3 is CASSQGLDLYNEQFF. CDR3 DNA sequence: TGCGCCAGCAGCCAAGGACTGGACCTCTACAATGAGCAGTTCTTC.

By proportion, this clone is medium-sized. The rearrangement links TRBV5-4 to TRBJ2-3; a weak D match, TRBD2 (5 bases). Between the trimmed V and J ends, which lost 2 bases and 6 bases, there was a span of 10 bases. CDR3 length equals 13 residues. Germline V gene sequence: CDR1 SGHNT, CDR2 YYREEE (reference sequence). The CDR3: CASSLTSWDTQYF. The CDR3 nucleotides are TGTGCCAGCAGCTTAACTAGTTGGGATACGCAGTATTTT.

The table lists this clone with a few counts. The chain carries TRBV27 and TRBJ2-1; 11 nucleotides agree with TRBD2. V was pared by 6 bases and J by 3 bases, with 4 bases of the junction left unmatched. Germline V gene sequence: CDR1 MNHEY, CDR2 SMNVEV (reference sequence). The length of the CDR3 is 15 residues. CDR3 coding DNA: TGTGCCAGCAGACTAGCGGGAGCCAACTACAATGAGCAGTTCTTC. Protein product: CASRLAGANYNEQFF.

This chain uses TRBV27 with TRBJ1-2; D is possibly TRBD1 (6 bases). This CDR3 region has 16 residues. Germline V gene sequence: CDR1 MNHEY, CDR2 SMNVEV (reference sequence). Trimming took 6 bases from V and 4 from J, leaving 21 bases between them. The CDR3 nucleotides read TGTGCCAGCAGCCAATCCCCGGACAGAACTATCTATGGCTACACCTTC. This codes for CASSQSPDRTIYGYTF.

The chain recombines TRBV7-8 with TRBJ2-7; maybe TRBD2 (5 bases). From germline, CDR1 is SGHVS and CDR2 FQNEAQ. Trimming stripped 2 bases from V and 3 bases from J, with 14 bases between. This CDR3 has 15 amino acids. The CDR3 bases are TGTGCCAGCAGCTTACGTGAGGGAAGGAGCTACGAGCAGTACTTC. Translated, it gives CASSLREGRSYEQYF.

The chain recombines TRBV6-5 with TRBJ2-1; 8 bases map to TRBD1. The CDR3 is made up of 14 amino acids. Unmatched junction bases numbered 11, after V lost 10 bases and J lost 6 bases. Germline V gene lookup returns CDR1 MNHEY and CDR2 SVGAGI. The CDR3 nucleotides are TGTGCCACCAGGGGACAGGCTCGTGGCAATGAGCAGTTCTTC. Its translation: CATRGQARGNEQFF.

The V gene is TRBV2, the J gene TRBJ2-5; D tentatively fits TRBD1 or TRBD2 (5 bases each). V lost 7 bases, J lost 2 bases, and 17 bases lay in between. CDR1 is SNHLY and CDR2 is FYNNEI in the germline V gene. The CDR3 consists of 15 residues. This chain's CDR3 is CASNGGFGGQETQYF. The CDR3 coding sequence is TGTGCCAGCAATGGGGGTTTTGGCGGACAAGAGACCCAGTACTTC.

CDR3 amino acids: CSVEVTGEGNQPQHF. Written as DNA, the CDR3 is TGCAGCGTTGAGGTGACAGGGGAAGGCAATCAGCCCCAGCATTTT. This chain joins TRBV29-1 and TRBJ1-5; 8 positions agree with TRBD1. This CDR3 comprises 15 residues. The germline CDR1 and CDR2 sequences are SQVTM and ANQGSEA. The V segment lost 3 bases and the J segment 2 bases; nucleotides outside the gene matches: 6.

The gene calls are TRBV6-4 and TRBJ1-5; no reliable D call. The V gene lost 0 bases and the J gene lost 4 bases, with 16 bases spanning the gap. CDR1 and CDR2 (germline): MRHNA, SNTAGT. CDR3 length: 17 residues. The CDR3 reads CASSDSLCLGRNQPQHF. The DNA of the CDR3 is TGTGCCAGCAGTGACTCGTTATGTTTGGGGAGGAATCAGCCCCAGCATTTT.

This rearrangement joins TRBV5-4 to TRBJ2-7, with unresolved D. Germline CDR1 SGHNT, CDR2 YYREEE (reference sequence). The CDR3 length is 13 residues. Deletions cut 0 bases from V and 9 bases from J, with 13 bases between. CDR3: CASSLALPSVQYF. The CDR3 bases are TGTGCCAGCAGCTTGGCCCTCCCTTCGGTGCAGTACTTC. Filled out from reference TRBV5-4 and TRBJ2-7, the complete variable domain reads ETGVTQSPTHLIKTRGQQVTLRCSSQSGHNTVSWYQQALGQGPQFIFQYYREEENGRGNFPPRFSGLQFPNYSSELNVNALELDDSALYLCASSLALPSVQYFGPGTRLTVT.

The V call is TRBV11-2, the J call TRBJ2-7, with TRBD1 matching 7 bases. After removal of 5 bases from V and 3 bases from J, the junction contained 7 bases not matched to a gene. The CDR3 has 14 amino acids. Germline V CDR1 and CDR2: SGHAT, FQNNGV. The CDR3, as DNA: TGTGCCAGCAGCCCCCGGACAGGATACTACGAGCAGTACTTC. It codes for CASSPRTGYYEQYF.

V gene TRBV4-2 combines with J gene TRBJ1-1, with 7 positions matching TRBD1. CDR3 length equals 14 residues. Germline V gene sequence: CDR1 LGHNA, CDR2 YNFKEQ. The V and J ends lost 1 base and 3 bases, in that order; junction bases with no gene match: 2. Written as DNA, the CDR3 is TGTGCCAGCAGCCAAGTTCAGGGGGACACTGAAGCTTTCTTT. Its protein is CASSQVQGDTEAFF.

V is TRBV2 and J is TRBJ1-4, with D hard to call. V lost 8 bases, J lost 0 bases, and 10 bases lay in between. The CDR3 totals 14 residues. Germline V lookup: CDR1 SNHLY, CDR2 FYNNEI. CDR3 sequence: CASRAPPTNEKLFF. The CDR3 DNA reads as TGTGCCAGCCGGGCGCCTCCAACTAATGAAAAACTGTTTTTT.